This T cell receptor (beta chain) was recovered during a study of blood T cell repertoires in COVID-19 (dated by TCRdb to about 2020). Looking at the study overall: Collaborator samples came from the United States, Italy and Spain and covered acute and convalescent phases of COVID-19. The repertoires were released in a freely available public database intended as a resource for research on the immune response to SARS-CoV-2. Subjects who had been exposed to COVID-19, were actively infected with it, or had recovered from it provided the deeply sampled blood TCRbeta repertoires that made up the dataset. Where HLA class I and class II types were available, the types were taken from metadata supplied by the sample provider, not from assay-based typing. The prospective study material was composed of cDNA or gDNA derived from T cells, B-cell-depleted T cells, or PBMCs. The samples were drawn from two sources: the first 160 participants of the ongoing ImmuneRACE study, and 1,254 subjects contributed by 6 global collaborators. A de-identified subject ID, COVID-19 status, age in years and sex were almost always included in the sample metadata. Broad study findings and their caveats: How much clinical and demographic metadata was included differed by source and by participant, and the metadata was provided uncurated.

In regard to this clone: Its binding antigen is unknown. No much larger clone is present one base from it, and per-base qualities are unavailable.

The immunoSEQ Assay, a bias-controlled multiplex PCR, was used to amplify TCRbeta CDR3 regions from genomic DNA. The authors processed their data as follows. The number of nucleated cells in each sample was estimated by amplification of reference gene primers within the assay. To quantify the absolute abundance of each unique TCRbeta CDR3 rearrangement, sequence reads were collapsed and filtered. Productive Simpson clonality was computed per sample as the square root of Simpson's diversity index over productive rearrangements. In its TCRdb copy, this immuneACCESS table keeps in-frame sequences only and misses some clones. Where compared with another copy, unresolved V genes explain less than half of these, and the others have no known cause. V and J calls and clone size are those listed in that table; D and trimming were worked out from the DNA. The sample includes some 520,000 clones, with about 88% observed a single time. The top ten clones comprise roughly 1% of the sample.

Based on the germline V gene (reference sequence), the CDR1 and CDR2 sequences are LGHDT and YNNKEL. From cysteine to phenylalanine, the CDR3 is 12 amino acids long. The entry retains the CDR3 DNA only, 36 bases that are in frame from base 1. Trimming costs V 5 bases and J 6 bases, and their ends lie 9 bases apart. At one collaborating source in Seattle, patients were enrolled during active infection and were followed longitudinally through the course of disease. Collaborating institutions collected whole blood in K2EDTA tubes following their own protocols. For TCRbeta analysis, collaborators shipped samples in one of three forms: frozen whole blood, isolated PBMCs, or DNA extracted from either of those sample types.

Material: peripheral blood. The source is a man between 18 and 29 years old with COVID-19, enrolled during active disease. The chain links TRBV3-1 (or the pseudogene TRBV3-2) with TRBJ2-3, with an unclear D gene assignment. Read as DNA, the sequence is TGTGCCAGCAGCGAAAACACCGATACGCAGTATTTT. Its protein product is CASSENTDTQYF.